The 9 T cell receptor beta chains below come from one sample, sequenced in a study of shared clonotypes between healthy human individuals. The table came from immunoSEQ multiplex PCR; TCRdb's copy has only in-frame clones and leaves some out. The sample lists roughly 1,800,000 clones; about 95% were seen once. In the naive CD8 group, cells lacked CD45RO and were positively selected for CCR7, so terminally differentiated effector memory CD45RA+ cells were left out. The source material was naive CD8+ T cells sorted from blood. The receptors originated from a man between 18 and 29 years old in good health.

As regards this clone: Other DNA variants within this sample encode the same CDR3. The V gene is TRBV27, the J gene TRBJ1-5; D not resolved. CDR1 is MNHEY and CDR2 is SMNVEV in the germline V gene (reference sequence). The germline V and J ends were trimmed by 11 bases and 0 bases, with 14 bases remaining between them. There are 14 residues in the CDR3. CDR3 in amino acids: CASSDRYSNQPQHF. CDR3 in DNA: TGTGCCTCCTCAGATCGTTATAGCAATCAGCCCCAGCATTTT.

This chain uses TRBV7-8 with TRBJ2-2; D is possibly TRBD1 (6 bases). Looked up from germline, CDR1 is SGHVS and CDR2 is FQNEAQ. V was clipped by 5 bases and J by 5 bases, with 12 bases between them. This CDR3 has 14 residues. The CDR3: CASSTPGTTGELFF. CDR3 nucleotides: TGTGCCAGCAGCACCCCCGGGACAACCGGGGAGCTGTTTTTT.

This chain links TRBV5-4 with TRBJ2-7; D remains unclear. The CDR3 consists of 15 residues. Per the germline V gene, CDR1 is SGHNT and CDR2 is YYREEE (reference sequence). The ends were cut back, 0 bases at V and 3 bases at J, with 13 bases in the middle. In DNA, the CDR3 is TGTGCCAGCAGCTTGGAGGGCAGACGAAACTACGAGCAGTACTTC. It encodes CASSLEGRRNYEQYF.

The rearrangement joins TRBV9 to TRBJ2-1; 8 bases map to TRBD1. The ends lost 2 bases at V and 6 bases at J; junction bases unmatched: 10. Germline V gives CDR1 SGDLS, CDR2 YYNGEE. The CDR3 loop spans 16 amino acids. CDR3 in DNA: TGTGCCAGCAGCGTGGACAGGGAATTGGGAGGCAATGAGCAGTTCTTC. Translation: CASSVDRELGGNEQFF.

The genes are TRBV2 and TRBJ2-3, with 7 bases identical to TRBD2. This CDR3 is built from 16 residues. V trimming: 0 bases; J trimming: 2 bases; junction bases outside the gene matches: 5. The germline CDR1 and CDR2 sequences are SNHLY and FYNNEI. DNA of the CDR3: TGTGCCAGCAGTGAAGCAGCGGGACCCACCACAGATACGCAGTATTTT. This encodes CASSEAAGPTTDTQYF.

The chain has TRBV10-2 and TRBJ2-1; D remains ambiguous. The CDR3 has 12 amino acids. Germline values: CDR1 WSHSY, CDR2 SAAADI. Trimming pared 2 bases from V and 4 bases from J, leaving 3 bases between. DNA of the CDR3: TGCGCCAGCAGTGAGGTTTACAATGAGCAGTTCTTC. Its protein is CASSEVYNEQFF.

This clone was observed once. The chain recombines TRBV7-9 with TRBJ1-1; 7 bases align to TRBD1. V trimming: 4 bases; J trimming: 5 bases; junction bases outside the gene matches: 10. Germline values: CDR1 SEHNR, CDR2 FQNEAQ (reference sequence). The CDR3 extends over 15 amino acids. CDR3: CASSSPGGAGTEAFF. The CDR3, as DNA: TGTGCCAGCAGCTCCCCAGGGGGGGCAGGGACTGAAGCTTTCTTT.

The gene calls are TRBV13 and TRBJ1-2, with D perhaps TRBD1 (6 bases). Germline V CDR1 and CDR2: PRHDT, FYEKMQ (reference sequence). This CDR3 spans 15 amino acids. The ends were cut back, 2 bases at V and 8 bases at J, with 18 bases in the middle. CDR3 in amino acids: CASSLSLRDKGGYTF. The DNA of the CDR3 is TGTGCCAGCAGCTTATCCCTGAGGGACAAAGGAGGCTACACCTTC.

This clone was seen more than once but under ten times. This chain links TRBV9 with TRBJ2-3, with 15 nucleotides matching TRBD2. Germline V gene lookup returns CDR1 SGDLS and CDR2 YYNGEE. CDR3 length equals 16 residues. Trimming took 3 bases from V and 4 from J; bases not matched to a gene: 3. CDR3 in amino acids: CASSAGLAGGADTQYF. In DNA form, the CDR3 reads TGTGCCAGCAGCGCGGGACTAGCGGGAGGAGCAGATACGCAGTATTTT.